This TCR beta chain was sequenced in a study of naive and memory T cell subsets. This clonotype was seen more than once but under ten times. From the second PCR step, alpha and beta chains were amplified apart. Both TRBC1 and TRBC2 were covered by a beta constant-region primer of two equimolar oligonucleotides. The ligated cDNA underwent four PCR rounds using SP2 and nested alpha and beta constant-region primers. TCRdb reprocessed the UMI-ligation and nested PCR reads via MiXCR and lists one record per CDR3 protein. There are 20,000 to 25,000 distinct CDR3 sequences in the sample; around 10% occur only once, and about 24% lies in the top ten. Germline CDR1 reads SNHLY; CDR2 reads FYNNEI. The CDR3 length is 11 residues. Trimming left V 4 bases short and J 7 bases short, with 5 bases between.

The sample taken for sequencing was central memory CD8+ T cells from blood. The chain links TRBV2 to TRBJ2-1; D not resolved. The TCR comes from a human donor in good health. In DNA, the CDR3 is TGTGCCAGCAGTGCTAGGAATGAGCAGTTCTTC. As protein: CASSARNEQFF.